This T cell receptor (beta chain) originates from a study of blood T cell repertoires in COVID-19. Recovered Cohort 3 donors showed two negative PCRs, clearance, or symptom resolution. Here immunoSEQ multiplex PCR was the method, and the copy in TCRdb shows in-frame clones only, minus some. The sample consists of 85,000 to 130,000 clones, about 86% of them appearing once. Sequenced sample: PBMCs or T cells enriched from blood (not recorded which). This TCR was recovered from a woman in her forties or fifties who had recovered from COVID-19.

The CDR3 reads CASSSTDRAEQFF. Here the CDR3 DNA reads TGTGCCAGCAGTTCCACCGACAGGGCTGAGCAGTTCTTC. This chain uses TRBV12-3 or TRBV12-4 with TRBJ2-1; TRBD1 aligns across 7 bases. With 4 bases clipped from V and 9 bases from J, the junction kept 6 bases outside the gene matches. This CDR3 contains 13 residues.